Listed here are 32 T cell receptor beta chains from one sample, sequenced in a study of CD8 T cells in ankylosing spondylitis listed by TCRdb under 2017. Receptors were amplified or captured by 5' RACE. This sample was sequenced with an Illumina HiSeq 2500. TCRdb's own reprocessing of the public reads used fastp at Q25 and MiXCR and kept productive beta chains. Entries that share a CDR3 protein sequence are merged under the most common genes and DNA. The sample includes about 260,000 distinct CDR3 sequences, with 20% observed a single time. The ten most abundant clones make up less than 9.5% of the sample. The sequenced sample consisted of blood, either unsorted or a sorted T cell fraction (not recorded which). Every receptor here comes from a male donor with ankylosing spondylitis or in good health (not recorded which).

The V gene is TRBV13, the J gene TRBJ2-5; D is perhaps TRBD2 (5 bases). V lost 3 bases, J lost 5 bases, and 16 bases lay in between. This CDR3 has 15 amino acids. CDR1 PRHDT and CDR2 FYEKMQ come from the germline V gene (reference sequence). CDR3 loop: CASSLSARRGETQYF. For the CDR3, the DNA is TGTGCCAGCAGCTTGTCGGCCCGCCGAGGGGAGACCCAGTACTTC.

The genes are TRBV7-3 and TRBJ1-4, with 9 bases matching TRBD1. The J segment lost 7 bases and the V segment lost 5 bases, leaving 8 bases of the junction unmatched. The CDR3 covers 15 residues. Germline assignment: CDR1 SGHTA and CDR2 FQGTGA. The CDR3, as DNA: TGTGCCAGCAGCCAGACAGGGGGATTGGGTGAAAAACTGTTTTTT. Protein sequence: CASSQTGGLGEKLFF.

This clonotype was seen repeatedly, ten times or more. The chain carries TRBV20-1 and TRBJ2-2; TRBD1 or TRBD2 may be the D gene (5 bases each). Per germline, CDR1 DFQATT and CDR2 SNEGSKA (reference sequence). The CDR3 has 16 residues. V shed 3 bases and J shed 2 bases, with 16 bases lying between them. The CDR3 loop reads CSARSMPGPNTGELFF. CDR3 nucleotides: TGCAGTGCTAGGAGCATGCCGGGACCTAACACCGGGGAGCTGTTTTTT.

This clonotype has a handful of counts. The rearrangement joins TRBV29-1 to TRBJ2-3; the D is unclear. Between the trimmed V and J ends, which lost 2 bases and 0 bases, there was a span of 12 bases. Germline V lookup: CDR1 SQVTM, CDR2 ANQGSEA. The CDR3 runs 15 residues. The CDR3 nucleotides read TGCAGCGTTGAAAAGGTCGGCACTAGCACAGATACGCAGTATTTT. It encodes CSVEKVGTSTDTQYF.

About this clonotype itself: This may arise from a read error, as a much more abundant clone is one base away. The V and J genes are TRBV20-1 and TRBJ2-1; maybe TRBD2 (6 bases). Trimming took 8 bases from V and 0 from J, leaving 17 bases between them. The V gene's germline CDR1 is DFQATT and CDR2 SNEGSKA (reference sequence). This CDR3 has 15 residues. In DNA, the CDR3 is TGCAGTACCGGGAGAATCGCGGACTCCTACAATGAGCAGTTCTTC. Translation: CSTGRIADSYNEQFF.

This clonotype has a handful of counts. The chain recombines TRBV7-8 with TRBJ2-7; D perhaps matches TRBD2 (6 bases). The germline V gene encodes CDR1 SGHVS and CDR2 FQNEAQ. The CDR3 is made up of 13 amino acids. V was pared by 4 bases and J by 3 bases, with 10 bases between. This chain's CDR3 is CASSYGGNYEQYV. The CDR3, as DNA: TGTGCCAGCAGCTACGGCGGGAACTACGAGCAGTACGTC.

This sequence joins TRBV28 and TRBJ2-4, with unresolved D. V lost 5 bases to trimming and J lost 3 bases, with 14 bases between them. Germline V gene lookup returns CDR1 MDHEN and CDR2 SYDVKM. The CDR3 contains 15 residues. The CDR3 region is CASSSPPGLKNIQYF. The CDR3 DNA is TGTGCCAGCAGTAGCCCGCCGGGTCTCAAAAACATTCAGTACTTC.

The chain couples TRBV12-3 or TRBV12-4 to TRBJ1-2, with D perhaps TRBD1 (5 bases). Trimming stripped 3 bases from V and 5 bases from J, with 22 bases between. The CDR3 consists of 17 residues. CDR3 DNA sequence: TGTGCCAGCAGTTTTAGTTTTATAACCGGGACGAAATATGGCTACACCTTC. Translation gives CASSFSFITGTKYGYTF.

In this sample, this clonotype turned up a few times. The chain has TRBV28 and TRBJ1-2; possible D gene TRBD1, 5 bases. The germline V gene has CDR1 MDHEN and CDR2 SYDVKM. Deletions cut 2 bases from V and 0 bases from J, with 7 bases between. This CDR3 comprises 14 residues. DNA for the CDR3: TGTGCCAGCAGTTTAGGGACCGCTAACTATGGCTACACCTTC. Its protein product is CASSLGTANYGYTF.

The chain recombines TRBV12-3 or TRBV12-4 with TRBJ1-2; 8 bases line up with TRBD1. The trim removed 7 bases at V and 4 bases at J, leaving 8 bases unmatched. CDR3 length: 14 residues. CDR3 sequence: CASNTGGLSYGYTF. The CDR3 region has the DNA TGTGCCAGCAACACAGGGGGTCTAAGCTATGGCTACACCTTC.

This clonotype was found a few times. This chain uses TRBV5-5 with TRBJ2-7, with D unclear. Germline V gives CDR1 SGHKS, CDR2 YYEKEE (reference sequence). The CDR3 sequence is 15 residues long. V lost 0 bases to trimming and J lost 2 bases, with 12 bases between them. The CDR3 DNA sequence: TGTGCCAGCAGCTTGGATGGGCAGCCCACCTACGAGCAGTACGTC. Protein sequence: CASSLDGQPTYEQYV.

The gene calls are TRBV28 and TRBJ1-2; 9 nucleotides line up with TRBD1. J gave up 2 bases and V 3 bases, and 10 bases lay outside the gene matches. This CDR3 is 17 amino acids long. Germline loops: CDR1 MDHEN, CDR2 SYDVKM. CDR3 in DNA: TGTGCCAGCAGTTTGGTACAGGGGGCGTTCCCCAACTATGGCTACACCTTC. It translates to CASSLVQGAFPNYGYTF.

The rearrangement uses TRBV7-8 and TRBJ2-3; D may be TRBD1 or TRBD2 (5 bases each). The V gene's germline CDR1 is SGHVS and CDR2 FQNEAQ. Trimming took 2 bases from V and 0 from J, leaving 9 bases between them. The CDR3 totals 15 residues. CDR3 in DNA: TGTGCCAGCAGCTTAAAGTGGGGGAGCACAGATACGCAGTATTTT. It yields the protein CASSLKWGSTDTQYF.

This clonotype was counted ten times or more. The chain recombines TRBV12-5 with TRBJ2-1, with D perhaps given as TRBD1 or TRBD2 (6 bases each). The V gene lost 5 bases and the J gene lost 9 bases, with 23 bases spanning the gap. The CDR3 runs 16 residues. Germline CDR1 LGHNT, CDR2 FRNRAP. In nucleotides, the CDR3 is TGTGCTAGTGGTATACGCTCTCGGGGGCCCCAGGGTGAGCAGTTCTTC. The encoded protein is CASGIRSRGPQGEQFF.

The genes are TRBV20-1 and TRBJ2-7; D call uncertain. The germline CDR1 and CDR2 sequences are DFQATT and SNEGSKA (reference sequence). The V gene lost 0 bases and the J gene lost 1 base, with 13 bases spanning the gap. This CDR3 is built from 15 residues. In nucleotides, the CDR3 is TGCAGTGCTAGAGATATTACCCGACATTCCTACGAGCAGTACGTC. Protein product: CSARDITRHSYEQYV.

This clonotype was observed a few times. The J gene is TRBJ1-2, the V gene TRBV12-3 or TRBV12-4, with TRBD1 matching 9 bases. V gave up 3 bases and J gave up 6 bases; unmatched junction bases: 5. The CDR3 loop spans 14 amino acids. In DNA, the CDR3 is TGTGCCAGCAGTTTGGGACAGGGAATAGATGGCTACACCTTC. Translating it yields CASSLGQGIDGYTF.

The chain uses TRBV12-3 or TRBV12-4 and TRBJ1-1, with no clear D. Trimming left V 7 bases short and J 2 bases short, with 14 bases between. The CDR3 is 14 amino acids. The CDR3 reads CASNLFGVNTEAFF. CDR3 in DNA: TGTGCCAGCAATCTTTTCGGCGTCAACACTGAAGCTTTCTTT.

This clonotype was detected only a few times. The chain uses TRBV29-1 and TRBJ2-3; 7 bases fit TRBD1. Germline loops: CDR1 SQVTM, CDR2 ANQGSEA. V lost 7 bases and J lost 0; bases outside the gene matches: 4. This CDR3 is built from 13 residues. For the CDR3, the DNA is TGCAGCGGACAGGGTACTAGCACAGATACGCAGTATTTT. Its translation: CSGQGTSTDTQYF.

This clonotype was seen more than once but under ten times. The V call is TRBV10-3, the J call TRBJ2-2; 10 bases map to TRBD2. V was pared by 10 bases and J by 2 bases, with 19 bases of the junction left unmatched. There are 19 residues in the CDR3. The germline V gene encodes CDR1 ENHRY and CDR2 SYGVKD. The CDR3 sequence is CATSKVWTSGRFNTGELFF. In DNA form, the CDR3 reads TGTGCCACCTCGAAGGTATGGACTAGCGGCCGATTTAACACCGGGGAGCTGTTTTTT.

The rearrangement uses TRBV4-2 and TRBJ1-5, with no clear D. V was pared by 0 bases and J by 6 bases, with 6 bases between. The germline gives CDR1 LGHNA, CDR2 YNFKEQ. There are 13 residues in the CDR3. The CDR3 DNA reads TGTGCCAGCAGCCAAGAAGGGAGTCAGCCCCAGCATTTT. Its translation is CASSQEGSQPQHF.

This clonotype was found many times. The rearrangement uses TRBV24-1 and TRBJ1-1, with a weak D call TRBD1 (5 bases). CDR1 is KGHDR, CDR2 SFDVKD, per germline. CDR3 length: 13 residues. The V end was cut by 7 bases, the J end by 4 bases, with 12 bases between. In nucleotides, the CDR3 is TGTGCCACCAGCGGGGGGGTGGGCACTGAAGCTTTCTTT. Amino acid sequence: CATSGGVGTEAFF.

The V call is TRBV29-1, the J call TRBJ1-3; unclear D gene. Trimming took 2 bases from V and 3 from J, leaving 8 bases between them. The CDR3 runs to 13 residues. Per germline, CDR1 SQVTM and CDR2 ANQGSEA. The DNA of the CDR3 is TGCAGCGTTGAAAATGTCCGTGGAAACACCATATATTTT. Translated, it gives CSVENVRGNTIYF.

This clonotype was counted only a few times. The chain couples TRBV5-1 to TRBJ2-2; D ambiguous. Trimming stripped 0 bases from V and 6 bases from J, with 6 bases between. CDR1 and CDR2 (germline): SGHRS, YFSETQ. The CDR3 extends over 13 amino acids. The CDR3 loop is CASSLEVSGELFF. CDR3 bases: TGCGCCAGCAGCTTGGAGGTGTCCGGGGAGCTGTTTTTT. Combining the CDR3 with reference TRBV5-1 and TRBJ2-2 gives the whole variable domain KAGVTQTPRYLIKTRGQQVTLSCSPISGHRSVSWYQQTPGQGLQFLFEYFSETQRNKGNFPGRFSGRQFSNSRSEMNVSTLELGDSALYLCASSLEVSGELFFGEGSRLTVL.

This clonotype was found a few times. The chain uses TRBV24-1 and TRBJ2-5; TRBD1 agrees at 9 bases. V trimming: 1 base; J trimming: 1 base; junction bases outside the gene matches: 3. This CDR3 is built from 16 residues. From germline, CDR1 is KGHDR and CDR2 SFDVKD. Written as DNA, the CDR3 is TGTGCCACCAGTGATTTTCCGGGACAGGGCCAAGAGACCCAGTACTTC. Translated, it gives CATSDFPGQGQETQYF.

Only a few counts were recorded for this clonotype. In nucleotides, the CDR3 is TGTGCCAGCACTCCCCGACAGGGAGGTAAGGAGCAGTTCTTC. Its translation is CASTPRQGGKEQFF. The gene calls are TRBV12-3 or TRBV12-4 and TRBJ2-1, with TRBD1 as a possible D gene (7 bases). The CDR3 has 14 amino acids. The ends were cut back, 7 bases at V and 10 bases at J, with 20 bases in the middle.

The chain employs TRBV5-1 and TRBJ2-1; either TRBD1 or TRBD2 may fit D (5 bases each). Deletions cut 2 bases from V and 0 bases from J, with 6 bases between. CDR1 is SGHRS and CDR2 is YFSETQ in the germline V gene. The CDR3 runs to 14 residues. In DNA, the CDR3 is TGCGCCAGCAGCTTCGGGGCCTCCTACAATGAGCAGTTCTTC. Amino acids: CASSFGASYNEQFF.

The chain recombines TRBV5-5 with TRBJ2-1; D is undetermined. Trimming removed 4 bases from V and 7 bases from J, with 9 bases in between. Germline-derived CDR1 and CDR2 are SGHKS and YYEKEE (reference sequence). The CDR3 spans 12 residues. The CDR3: CASSPLENEQFF. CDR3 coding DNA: TGTGCCAGCAGCCCCCTAGAAAATGAGCAGTTCTTC.

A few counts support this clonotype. In DNA, the CDR3 is TGTGCCACCCGACAGGCGAACACCGGGGAGCTGTTTTTT. Residues: CATRQANTGELFF. The rearrangement joins TRBV24-1 to TRBJ2-2; weak D call: TRBD1 (6 bases). CDR3 size: 13 residues. The germline V gene encodes CDR1 KGHDR and CDR2 SFDVKD. Trimming left V 9 bases short and J 0 bases short, with 7 bases between.

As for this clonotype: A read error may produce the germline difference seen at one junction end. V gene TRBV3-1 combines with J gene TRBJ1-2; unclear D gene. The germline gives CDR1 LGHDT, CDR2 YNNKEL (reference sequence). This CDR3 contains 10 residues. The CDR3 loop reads CASSLQGLLF. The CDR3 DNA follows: TGTGCCAGCAGCCTCCAAGGGTTACTGTTC.

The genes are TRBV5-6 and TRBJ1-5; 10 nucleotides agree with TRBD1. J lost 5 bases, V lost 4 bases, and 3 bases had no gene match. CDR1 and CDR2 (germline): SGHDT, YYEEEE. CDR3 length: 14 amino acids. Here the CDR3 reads CASSIGTGDQPQHF. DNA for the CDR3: TGTGCCAGCAGCATCGGGACAGGGGATCAGCCCCAGCATTTT.

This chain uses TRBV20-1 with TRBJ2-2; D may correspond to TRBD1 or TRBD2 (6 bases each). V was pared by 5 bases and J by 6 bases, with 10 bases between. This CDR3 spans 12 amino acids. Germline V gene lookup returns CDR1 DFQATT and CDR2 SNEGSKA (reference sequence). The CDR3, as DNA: TGCAGTGCTCCCCGGGGGCCCGGGGAGCTGTTTTTT. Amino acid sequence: CSAPRGPGELFF.

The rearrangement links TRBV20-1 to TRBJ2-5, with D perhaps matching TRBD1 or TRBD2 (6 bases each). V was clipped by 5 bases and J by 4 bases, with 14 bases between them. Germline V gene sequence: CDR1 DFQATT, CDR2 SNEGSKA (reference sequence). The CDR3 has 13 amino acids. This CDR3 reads CSAQGMGGETQYF. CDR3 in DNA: TGCAGTGCTCAGGGGATGGGGGGAGAGACCCAGTACTTC.